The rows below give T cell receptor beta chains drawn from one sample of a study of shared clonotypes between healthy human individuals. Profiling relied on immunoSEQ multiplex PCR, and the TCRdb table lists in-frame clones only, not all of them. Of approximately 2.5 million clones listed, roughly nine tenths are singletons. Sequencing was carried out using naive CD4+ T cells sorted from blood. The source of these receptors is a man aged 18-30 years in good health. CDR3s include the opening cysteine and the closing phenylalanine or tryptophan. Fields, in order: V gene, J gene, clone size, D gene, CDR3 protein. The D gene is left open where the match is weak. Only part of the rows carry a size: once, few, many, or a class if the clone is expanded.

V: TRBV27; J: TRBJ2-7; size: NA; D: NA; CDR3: CASSWARIPDEQYF
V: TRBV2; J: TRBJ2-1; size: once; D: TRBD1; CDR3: CASSVDRAGEQFF
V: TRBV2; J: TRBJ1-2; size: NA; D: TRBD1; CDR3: CASSNLGQGYGYTF
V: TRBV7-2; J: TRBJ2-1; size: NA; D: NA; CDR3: CASSQGGDYNEQFF
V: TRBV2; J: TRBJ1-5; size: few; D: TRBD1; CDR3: CASSGDREGPQHF
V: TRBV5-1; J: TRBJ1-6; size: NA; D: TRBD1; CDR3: CASSGWTGEDSPLHF
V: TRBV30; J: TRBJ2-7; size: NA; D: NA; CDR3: CAWRHSQGTTYEQYF
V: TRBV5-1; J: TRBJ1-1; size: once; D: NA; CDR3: CASSLRTRGNTEAFF
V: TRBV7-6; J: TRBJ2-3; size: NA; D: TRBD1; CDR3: CASSLGQDRDTQYF
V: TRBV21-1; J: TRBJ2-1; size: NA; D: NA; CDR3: CASTPNRHEQFF
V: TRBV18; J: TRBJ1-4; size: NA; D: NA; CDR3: CASSRLQVQGLDEKLFF
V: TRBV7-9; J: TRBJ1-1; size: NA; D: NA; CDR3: CASGRDGPSFF
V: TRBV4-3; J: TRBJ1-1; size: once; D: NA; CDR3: CASSQDTPTGGKTEAFF
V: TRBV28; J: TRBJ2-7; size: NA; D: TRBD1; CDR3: CASSLGQGWEQYF
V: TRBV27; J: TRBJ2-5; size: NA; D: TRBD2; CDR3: CASRPDSGLAGGETQYF
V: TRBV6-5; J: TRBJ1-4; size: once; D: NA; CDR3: CASSYSPGAEKLFF
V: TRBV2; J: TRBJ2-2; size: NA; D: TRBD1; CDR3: CASRIQGLNTGELFF
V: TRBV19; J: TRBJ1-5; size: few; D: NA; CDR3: CASSMEALNQPQHF
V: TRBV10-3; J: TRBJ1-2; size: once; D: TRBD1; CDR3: CATDGGQGGYGYTF
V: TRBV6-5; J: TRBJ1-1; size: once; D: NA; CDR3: CASSDGTKAFF
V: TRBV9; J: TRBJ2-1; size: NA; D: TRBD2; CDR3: CASSGSLSGSVLYNEQFF
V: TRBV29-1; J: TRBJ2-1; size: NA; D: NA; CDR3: CSVGSGYNEQFF
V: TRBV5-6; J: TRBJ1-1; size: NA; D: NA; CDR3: CASSLEGEDTLGSTEAFF
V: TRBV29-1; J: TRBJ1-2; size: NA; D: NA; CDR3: CSVDPSGHGYTF
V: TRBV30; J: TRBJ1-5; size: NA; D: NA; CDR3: CAWSPSGEKGPQHF
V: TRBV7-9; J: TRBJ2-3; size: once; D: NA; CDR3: CASSPGVATDTQYF
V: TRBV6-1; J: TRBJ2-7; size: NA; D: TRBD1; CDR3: CASNRGYEQYF